A selection of T cell receptor beta chains follows, all from one sample in a study of T cell responses to AZD1222 COVID-19 vaccine. The protocol was immunoSEQ multiplex PCR, while the TCRdb copy is restricted to in-frame clones and leaves out a portion. The sample has some 150,000 clones, over 75% seen once. The sample in question was peripheral blood, obtained on day 0 of AZD1222 vaccination. These receptors all stem from an adult in good health. Each CDR3 is given with its conserved first and last residue. A D gene is named only where the DNA matches it firmly. Where a row states a size, it is once, few, many or the class of an expanded clone; other rows omit it.

v_gene	d_gene	j_gene	abundance	CDR3nt	CDR3aa
TRBV29-1	-	TRBJ2-1	-	TGCAGCGTTGACCAGCCGGGGGCTGAGCAGTTCTTC	CSVDQPGAEQFF
TRBV20-1	-	TRBJ1-3	-	TGCAGTGTGTCAGGGGTTACCACCATATATTTT	CSVSGVTTIYF
TRBV7-6	-	TRBJ1-2	-	TGTGCCAGCAGCTTAGGGGGACGGGGAACTAACTATGGCTACACCTTC	CASSLGGRGTNYGYTF
TRBV28	-	TRBJ2-7	-	TGTGCCAGCAGTCTACCCTTGACAGGAATTCCGTCCTTACAGTACTTC	CASSLPLTGIPSLQYF
TRBV5-1	TRBD1	TRBJ2-7	-	TGCGCCAGCAGCTTGGAGTCTGGACAGGCCCCCTACGAGCAGTACTTC	CASSLESGQAPYEQYF
TRBV5-4	-	TRBJ1-1	once	TGTGCCAGCAGCTCCGGGTGGGGTAACACTGAAGCTTTCTTT	CASSSGWGNTEAFF
TRBV7-9	-	TRBJ1-1	-	TGTGCCAGCAGCTATCTACAGGGAGTCACTGAAGCTTTCTTT	CASSYLQGVTEAFF
TRBV19	-	TRBJ1-3	-	TGTGCCAGTAGTTCCCGGGACGGCGCTGGAAACACCATATATTTT	CASSSRDGAGNTIYF
TRBV5-5	TRBD2	TRBJ2-2	-	TGTGCCAGCAGCACCCTAGCGGGATCGAACACCGGGGAGCTGTTTTTT	CASSTLAGSNTGELFF
TRBV19	TRBD2	TRBJ2-3	-	TGTGCCAGTAGTATTGCGGGAGTGTTTGATACGCAGTATTTT	CASSIAGVFDTQYF